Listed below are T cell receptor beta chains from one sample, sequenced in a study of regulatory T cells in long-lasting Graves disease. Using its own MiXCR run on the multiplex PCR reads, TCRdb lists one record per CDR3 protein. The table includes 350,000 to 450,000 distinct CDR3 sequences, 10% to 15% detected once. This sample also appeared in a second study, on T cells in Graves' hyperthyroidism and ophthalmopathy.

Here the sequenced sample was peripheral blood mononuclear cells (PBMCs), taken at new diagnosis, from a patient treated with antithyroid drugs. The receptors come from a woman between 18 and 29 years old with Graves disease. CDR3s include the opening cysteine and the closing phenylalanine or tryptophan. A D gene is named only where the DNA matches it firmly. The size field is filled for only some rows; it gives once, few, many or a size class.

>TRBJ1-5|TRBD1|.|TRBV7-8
CASSFGTDILSNQPQHF
TGTGCCAGCAGCTTCGGGACAGATATTCTTAGCAATCAGCCCCAGCATTTT
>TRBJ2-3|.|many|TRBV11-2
CASSLVAGLVTDTQYF
TGTGCCAGCAGCTTAGTCGCGGGACTTGTCACAGATACGCAGTATTTT
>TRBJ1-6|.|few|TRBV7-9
CASSLYQGLLTPLHF
TGTGCCAGCAGCCTATACCAGGGCCTTCTGACACCCCTCCACTTT
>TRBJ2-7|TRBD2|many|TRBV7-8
CASSFGLAGRDEQYF
TGTGCCAGCAGCTTCGGACTAGCGGGACGGGACGAGCAGTACTTC
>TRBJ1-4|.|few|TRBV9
CASSVLQGAGPNEKLFF
TGTGCCAGCAGCGTTCTTCAAGGGGCAGGGCCTAATGAAAAACTGTTTTTT
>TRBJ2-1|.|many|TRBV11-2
CASSLDAPFGRSEGNEQFF
TGTGCCAGCAGCTTAGATGCCCCCTTTGGGAGGTCGGAGGGCAATGAGCAGTTCTTC
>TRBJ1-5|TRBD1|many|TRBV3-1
CASSQGTGGNQPQHF
TGCGCCAGCAGCCAAGGTACAGGGGGGAATCAGCCCCAGCATTTT
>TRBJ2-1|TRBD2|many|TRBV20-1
CSANRLAGVGRSYNEQFF
TGCAGTGCTAATCGTCTAGCGGGAGTGGGCCGCTCCTACAATGAGCAGTTCTTC
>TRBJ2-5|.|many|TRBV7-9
CASSLGGTPAIQETQYF
TGTGCCAGCAGCTTGGGGGGGACACCAGCTATTCAAGAGACCCAGTACTTC
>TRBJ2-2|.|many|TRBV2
CASSESATGELFF
TGTGCCAGCAGTGAGTCGGCTACCGGGGAGCTGTTTTTT
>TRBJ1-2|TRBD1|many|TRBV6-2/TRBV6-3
CASSSWQGDYGYTF
TGTGCCAGCAGTTCGTGGCAGGGGGACTATGGCTACACCTTC
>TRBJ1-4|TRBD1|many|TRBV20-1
CSARGNPGQGIEKLFF
TGCAGTGCTAGGGGTAACCCGGGACAGGGGATTGAAAAACTGTTTTTT
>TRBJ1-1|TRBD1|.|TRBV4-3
CASTRDRLNTEAFF
TGCGCCAGCACGCGGGACAGACTAAACACTGAAGCTTTCTTT
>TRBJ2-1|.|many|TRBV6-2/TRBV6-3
CASSSPYNEQFF
TGTGCCAGCAGTTCTCCTTACAATGAGCAGTTCTTC
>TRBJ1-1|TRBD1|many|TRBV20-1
CSAKGQGNTNTEAFF
TGCAGTGCTAAAGGACAGGGCAATACGAACACTGAAGCTTTCTTT
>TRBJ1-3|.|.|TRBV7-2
CASSSRAFGGNTIYF
TGTGCCAGCAGCTCTCGGGCCTTTGGAGGAAACACCATATATTTT
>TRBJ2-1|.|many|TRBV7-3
CASSLTPIGSEQFF
TGTGCCAGCAGCTTAACCCCTATTGGCAGCGAGCAGTTCTTC
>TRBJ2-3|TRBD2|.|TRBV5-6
CASSFARLAGGSWSTDTQYF
TGTGCCAGCAGCTTCGCCCGACTAGCGGGGGGGAGTTGGAGCACAGATACGCAGTATTTT
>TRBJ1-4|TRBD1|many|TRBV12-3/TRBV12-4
CASRSTGETNEKLFF
TGTGCCAGCAGATCCACAGGGGAGACTAATGAAAAACTGTTTTTT
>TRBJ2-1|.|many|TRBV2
CASKGLRNNEQFF
TGTGCCAGCAAGGGGCTTCGGAACAATGAGCAGTTCTTC
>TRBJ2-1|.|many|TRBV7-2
CASSFQRNEQFF
TGTGCCAGCAGCTTCCAGCGTAATGAGCAGTTCTTC
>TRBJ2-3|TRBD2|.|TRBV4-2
CASSQATRGGTDTQYF
TGTGCCAGCAGCCAAGCAACCCGGGGGGGCACAGATACGCAGTATTTT
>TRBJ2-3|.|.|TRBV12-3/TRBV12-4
CASSEEGSDTQYF
TGTGCCAGCAGTGAGGAGGGGTCGGATACGCAGTATTTT
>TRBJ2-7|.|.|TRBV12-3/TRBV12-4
CASSLGRKYEQYF
TGTGCCAGCAGTTTAGGCAGAAAATACGAGCAGTACTTC
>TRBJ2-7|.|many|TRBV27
CASSFALGGAEDAYEQYF
TGTGCCAGCAGTTTCGCCTTGGGCGGCGCGGAGGACGCCTACGAGCAGTACTTC
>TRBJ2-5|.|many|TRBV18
CASSPTGAQETQYF
TGTGCCAGCTCACCGACAGGTGCCCAAGAGACCCAGTACTTC
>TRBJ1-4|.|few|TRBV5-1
CASRQQATNEKLFF
TGCGCCAGCAGACAACAGGCAACTAATGAAAAACTGTTTTTT
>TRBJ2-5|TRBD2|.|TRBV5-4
CASSFTSGETQYF
TGTGCCAGCAGCTTTACTAGCGGGGAGACCCAGTACTTC
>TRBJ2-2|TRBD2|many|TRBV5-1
CASSLARLAGGPGELFF
TGCGCCAGCAGCTTGGCCAGACTAGCGGGGGGCCCCGGGGAGCTGTTTTTT
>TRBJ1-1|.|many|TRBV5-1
CASSSVREGGAFF
TGCGCCAGCAGCTCGGTCAGGGAGGGGGGAGCTTTCTTT
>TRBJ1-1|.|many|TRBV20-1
CSALGWEDHTEAFF
TGCAGTGCATTGGGGTGGGAAGATCACACTGAAGCTTTCTTT
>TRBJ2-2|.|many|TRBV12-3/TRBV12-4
CASSWAGFTGELFF
TGTGCCAGCAGTTGGGCAGGGTTCACCGGGGAGCTGTTTTTT
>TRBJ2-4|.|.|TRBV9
CASSADTGTKNIQYF
TGTGCCAGCAGCGCTGACACCGGGACCAAAAACATTCAGTACTTC
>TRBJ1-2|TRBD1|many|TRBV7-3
CATGNLYRGDRGNYGYTF
TGTGCCACCGGAAACTTATACAGAGGGGACAGGGGTAACTATGGCTACACCTTC
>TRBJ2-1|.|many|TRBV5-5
CASSLGPLSEQFF
TGTGCCAGCAGCTTGGGCCCCCTAAGTGAGCAGTTCTTC
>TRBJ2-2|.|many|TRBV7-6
CASSLGGALNTGELFF
TGTGCCAGCAGCTTAGGGGGGGCCCTAAACACCGGGGAGCTGTTTTTT
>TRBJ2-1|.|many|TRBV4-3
CASSQEAGEQFF
TGCGCCAGCAGCCAAGAAGCCGGTGAGCAGTTCTTC
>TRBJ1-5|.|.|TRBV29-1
CSALGKGPLYQPQHF
TGCAGCGCCCTGGGCAAGGGGCCCCTCTATCAGCCCCAGCATTTT
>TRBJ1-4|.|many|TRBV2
CASSRHSEEKLFF
TGTGCCAGCAGCCGACATTCGGAGGAAAAACTGTTTTTT
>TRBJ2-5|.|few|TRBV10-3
CAISEWAGVTETDPWTQYF
TGTGCCATCAGTGAGTGGGCAGGGGTTACAGAAACTGACCCGTGGACCCAGTACTTC
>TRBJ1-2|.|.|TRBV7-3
CASSLGTGIYGYTF
TGTGCCAGCAGCCTGGGCACAGGGATCTATGGCTACACCTTC
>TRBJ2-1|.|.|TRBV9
CASTPWDGSYNEQFF
TGTGCCAGCACCCCCTGGGACGGATCCTACAATGAGCAGTTCTTC
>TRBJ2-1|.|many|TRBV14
CASSHPSRVSYNEQFF
TGTGCCAGCAGCCACCCCTCCCGGGTATCCTACAATGAGCAGTTCTTC
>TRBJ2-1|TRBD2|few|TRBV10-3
CAISENSGPYNEQFF
TGTGCCATCAGTGAGAATAGCGGGCCCTACAATGAGCAGTTCTTC
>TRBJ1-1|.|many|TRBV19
CASSIWGNTEAFF
TGTGCCAGTAGTATTTGGGGAAACACTGAAGCTTTCTTT
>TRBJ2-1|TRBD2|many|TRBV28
CASSSGGRFLNEQFF
TGTGCCAGCAGTTCTGGCGGGAGATTTCTCAATGAGCAGTTCTTC
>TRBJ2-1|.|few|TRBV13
CASNRGGGSVNEQFF
TGTGCCAGCAACCGAGGGGGGGGTAGCGTCAATGAGCAGTTCTTC
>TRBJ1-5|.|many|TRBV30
CAWSVPGGGNQPQHF
TGTGCCTGGAGTGTACCGGGCGGCGGGAATCAGCCCCAGCATTTT
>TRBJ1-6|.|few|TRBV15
CATSRVGGSEAYNSPLHF
TGTGCCACCAGCAGAGTAGGCGGCAGTGAAGCCTATAATTCACCCCTCCACTTT